This note documents a single T cell receptor beta chain sequence. What it recognizes is unknown. 200 to 250 ng DNA, tens of thousands of T cell genomes, went into each sorted-subset replicate PCR. In the authors' workflow: Filtering differed for immunoSEQ, which gave only junction sequences without quality scores. Method: immunoSEQ multiplex PCR; TCRdb's copy keeps in-frame clones and lacks some. The DNA was the basis for D and trimming; V, J and clone size are from that table. This table has under 2.5 million clones, 85% to 95% appearing once. This sample was included in a study of shared clonotypes between healthy human individuals. Findings and limits, study-wide: Sequencing of the sorted subsets was shown by rarefaction to be incomplete despite large depth.

From germline, CDR1 is SGDLS and CDR2 YYNGEE. V lost 2 bases, J lost 5 bases, and 30 bases stayed unmatched. The CDR3 extends over 24 amino acids. This clonotype originated in a man between 18 and 35 years old in good health. Some clones in this sample may be carry-over from other donors' samples. The sequencing input was naive CD4+ T cells from PBMCs. Subset meaning: CD45RA+ positively selected. The chain employs TRBV9 and TRBJ2-7, with 14 positions matching TRBD2. The CDR3: CASSVRLAGGPLATDEPGVNEQYF. CDR3 coding DNA: TGTGCCAGCAGCGTTAGACTAGCGGGAGGGCCGTTGGCCACCGATGAGCCTGGAGTCAACGAGCAGTACTTC.